The clone carrying this TCR beta chain turned up a few times. The antigen is unknown. TCRdb passed the reads through MiXCR, listing each CDR3 protein once. The table lists about 770,000 distinct CDR3 sequences, 25% to 30% of them singletons. The data belong to a study of T cell repertoires in cytomegalovirus infection. Study summary: CMV epitopes in the study were HLA-C-restricted (recently identified) and HLA-B-restricted (well studied). Public TCR beta signatures were indicative of both CMV infection and a matching HLA type.

General observations from the study: Dominating the ex vivo response were TCR beta clonotypes that were CMV-specific and HLA-C-restricted. Cumulative public TCR beta family frequency identified CMV carriers with the relevant HLA.

The TCR was taken from a human donor in good health (CMV status not recorded). Some clones in this sample may be carry-over from other donors' samples. The specimen comprised cultured CD8+ T cells from PBMCs, sampled from culture after CMV antigen stimulation.

For the CDR3, the DNA is TGCGCCAGCAGCCGGCTACTAGAGTACGAGCAGTACTTC. Its protein product is CASSRLLEYEQYF. V is TRBV4-1 and J is TRBJ2-7; possibly TRBD2 for D (5 bases). The CDR3 spans 13 residues. Germline V gene lookup returns CDR1 MGHRA and CDR2 YSYEKL. Trimming took 4 bases from V and 4 from J, leaving 11 bases between them.